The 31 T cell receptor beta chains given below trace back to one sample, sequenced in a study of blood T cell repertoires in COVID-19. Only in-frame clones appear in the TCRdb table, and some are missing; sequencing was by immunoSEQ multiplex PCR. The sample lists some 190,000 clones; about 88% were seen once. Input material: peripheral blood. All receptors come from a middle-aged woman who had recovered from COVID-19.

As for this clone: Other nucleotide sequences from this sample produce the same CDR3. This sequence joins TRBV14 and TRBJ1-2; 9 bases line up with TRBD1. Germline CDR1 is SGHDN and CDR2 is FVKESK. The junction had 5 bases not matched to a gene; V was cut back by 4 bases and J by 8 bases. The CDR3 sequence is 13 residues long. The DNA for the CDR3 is TGTGCCAGCAGCCCACGGACAGGGGAAGGCTACACCTTC. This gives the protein CASSPRTGEGYTF. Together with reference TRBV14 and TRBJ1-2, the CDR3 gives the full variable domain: EAGVTQFPSHSVIEKGQTVTLRCDPISGHDNLYWYRRVMGKEIKFLLHFVKESKQDESGMPNNRFLAERTGGTYSTLKVQPAELEDSGVYFCASSPRTGEGYTFGSGTRLTVV.

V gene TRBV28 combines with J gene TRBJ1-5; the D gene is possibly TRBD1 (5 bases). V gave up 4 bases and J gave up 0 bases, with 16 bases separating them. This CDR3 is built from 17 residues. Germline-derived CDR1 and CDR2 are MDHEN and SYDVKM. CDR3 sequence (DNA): TGTGCCAGCAGTTCCCCTGGGGCCGGTTATAGCAATCAGCCCCAGCATTTT. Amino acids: CASSSPGAGYSNQPQHF.

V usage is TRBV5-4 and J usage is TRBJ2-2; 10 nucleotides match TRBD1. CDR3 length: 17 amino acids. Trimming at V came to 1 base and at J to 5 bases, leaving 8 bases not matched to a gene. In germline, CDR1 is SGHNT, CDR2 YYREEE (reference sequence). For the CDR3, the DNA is TGTGCCAGCAGCTTGTTGACAGGGGGCGGTAAGACCGGGGAGCTGTTTTTT. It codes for CASSLLTGGGKTGELFF.

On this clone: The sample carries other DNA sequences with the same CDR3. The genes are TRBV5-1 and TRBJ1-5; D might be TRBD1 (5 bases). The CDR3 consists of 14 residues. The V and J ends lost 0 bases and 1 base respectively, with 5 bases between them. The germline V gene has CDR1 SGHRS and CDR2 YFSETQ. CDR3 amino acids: CASSLGTSNQPQHF. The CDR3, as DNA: TGCGCCAGCAGCTTGGGGACAAGCAATCAGCCCCAGCATTTT.

The CDR3 reads CATSRDTSSYEQYF. Here the CDR3 DNA reads TGTGCCACCAGCAGGGACACGAGCTCCTACGAGCAGTACTTC. The J gene is TRBJ2-7, the V gene TRBV15; possibly TRBD1 for D (5 bases). The ends were cut back, 3 bases at V and 0 bases at J, with 9 bases in the middle. The CDR3 runs to 14 residues. Germline-derived CDR1 and CDR2 are LNHNV and YYDKDF (reference sequence).

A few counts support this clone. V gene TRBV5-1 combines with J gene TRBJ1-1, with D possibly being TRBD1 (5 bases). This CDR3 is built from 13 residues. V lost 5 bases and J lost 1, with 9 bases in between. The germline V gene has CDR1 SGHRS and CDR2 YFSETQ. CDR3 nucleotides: TGCGCCAGCAGTGCTCAGGGGAACACTGAAGCTTTCTTT. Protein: CASSAQGNTEAFF.

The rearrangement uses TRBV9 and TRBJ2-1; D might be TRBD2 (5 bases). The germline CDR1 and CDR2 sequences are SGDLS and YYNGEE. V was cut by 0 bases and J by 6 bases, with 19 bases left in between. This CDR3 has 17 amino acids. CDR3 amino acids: CASSVEAGAPRGNEQFF. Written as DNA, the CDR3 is TGTGCCAGCAGCGTAGAGGCGGGCGCCCCACGGGGCAATGAGCAGTTCTTC. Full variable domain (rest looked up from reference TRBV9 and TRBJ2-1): DSGVTQTPKHLITATGQRVTLRCSPRSGDLSVYWYQQSLDQGLQFLIQYYNGEERAKGNILERFSAQQFPDLHSELNLSSLELGDSALYFCASSVEAGAPRGNEQFFGPGTRLTVL.

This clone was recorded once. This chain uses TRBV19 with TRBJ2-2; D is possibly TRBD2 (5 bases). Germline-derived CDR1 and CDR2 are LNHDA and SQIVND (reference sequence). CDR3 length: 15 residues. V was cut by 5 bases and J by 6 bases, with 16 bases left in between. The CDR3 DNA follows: TGTGCCAGTAGTCTCGCCTACCCGAGGGCCGGGGAGCTGTTTTTT. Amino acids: CASSLAYPRAGELFF.

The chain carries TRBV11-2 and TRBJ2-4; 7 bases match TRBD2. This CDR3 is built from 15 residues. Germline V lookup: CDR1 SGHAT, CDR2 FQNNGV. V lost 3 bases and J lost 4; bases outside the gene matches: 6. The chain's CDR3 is CASSLDPGGKNIQYF. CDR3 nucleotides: TGTGCCAGCAGCTTGGACCCGGGAGGAAAAAACATTCAGTACTTC.

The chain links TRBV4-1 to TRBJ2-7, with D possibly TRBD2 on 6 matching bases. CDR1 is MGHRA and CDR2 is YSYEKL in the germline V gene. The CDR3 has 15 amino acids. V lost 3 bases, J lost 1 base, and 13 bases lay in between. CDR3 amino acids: CASSQETGGSYEQYF. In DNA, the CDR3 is TGCGCCAGCAGCCAGGAAACCGGGGGTTCCTACGAGCAGTACTTC.

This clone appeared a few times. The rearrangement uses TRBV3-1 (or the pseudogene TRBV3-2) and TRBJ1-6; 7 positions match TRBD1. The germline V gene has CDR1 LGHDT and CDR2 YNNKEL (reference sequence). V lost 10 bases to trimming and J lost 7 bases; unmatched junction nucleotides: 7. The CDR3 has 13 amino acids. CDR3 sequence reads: CATSTGINSPLHF. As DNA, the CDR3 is TGTGCCACTTCGACAGGGATAAATTCACCCCTCCACTTT.

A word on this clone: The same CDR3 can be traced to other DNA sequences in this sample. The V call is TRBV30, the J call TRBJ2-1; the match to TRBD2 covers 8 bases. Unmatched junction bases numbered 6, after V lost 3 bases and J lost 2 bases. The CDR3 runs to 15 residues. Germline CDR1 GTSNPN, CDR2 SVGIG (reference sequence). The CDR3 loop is CAWSVGTSAYNEQFF. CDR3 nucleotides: TGTGCCTGGAGCGTAGGGACTAGTGCCTACAATGAGCAGTTCTTC.

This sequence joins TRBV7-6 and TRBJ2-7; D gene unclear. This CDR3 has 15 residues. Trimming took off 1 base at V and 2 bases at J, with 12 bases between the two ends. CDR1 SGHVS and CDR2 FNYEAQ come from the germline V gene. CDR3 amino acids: CASSLGSDKTYEQYF. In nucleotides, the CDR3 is TGTGCCAGCAGCTTAGGGTCAGACAAAACCTACGAGCAGTACTTC.

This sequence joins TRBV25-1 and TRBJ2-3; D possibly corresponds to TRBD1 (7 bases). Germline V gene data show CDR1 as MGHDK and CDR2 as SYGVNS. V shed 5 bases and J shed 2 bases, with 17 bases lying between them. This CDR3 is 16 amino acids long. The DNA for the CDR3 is TGTGCCAGCAGTCCCCAGGGGGGATGGATCACAGATACGCAGTATTTT. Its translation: CASSPQGGWITDTQYF. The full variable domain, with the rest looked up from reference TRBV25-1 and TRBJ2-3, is EADIYQTPRYLVIGTGKKITLECSQTMGHDKMYWYQQDPGMELHLIHYSYGVNSTEKGDLSSESTVSRIRTEHFPLTLESARPSHTSQYLCASSPQGGWITDTQYFGPGTRLTVL.

CDR3 amino acids: CASSYSMGEKEYF. Here the CDR3 DNA reads TGTGCCAGCAGTTACTCGATGGGCGAAAAGGAGTACTTC. This chain joins TRBV6-5 and TRBJ2-7, with unresolved D. The length of the CDR3 is 13 residues. CDR1 is MNHEY, CDR2 SVGAGI, per germline. The germline V and J ends were trimmed by 0 bases and 11 bases, with 14 bases remaining between them.

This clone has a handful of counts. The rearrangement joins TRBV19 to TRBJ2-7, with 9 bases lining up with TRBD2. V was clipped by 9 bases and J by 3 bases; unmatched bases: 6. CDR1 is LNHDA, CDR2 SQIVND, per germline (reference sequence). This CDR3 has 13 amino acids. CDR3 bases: TGTGCCAGCCGACTAGCGGAGGACTACGAGCAGTACTTC. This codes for CASRLAEDYEQYF.

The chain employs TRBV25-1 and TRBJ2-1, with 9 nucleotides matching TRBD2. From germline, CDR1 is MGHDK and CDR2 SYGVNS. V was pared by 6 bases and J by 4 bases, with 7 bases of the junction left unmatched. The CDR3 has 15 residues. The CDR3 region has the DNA TGTGCCAGCAGCGATAGCGGGAGTTGGTACAATGAGCAGTTCTTC. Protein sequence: CASSDSGSWYNEQFF.

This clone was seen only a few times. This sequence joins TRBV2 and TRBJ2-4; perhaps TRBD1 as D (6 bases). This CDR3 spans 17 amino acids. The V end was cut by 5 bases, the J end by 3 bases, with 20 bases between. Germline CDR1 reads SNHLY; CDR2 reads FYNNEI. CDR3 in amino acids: CASSTPLRDIYKNIQYF. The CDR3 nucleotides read TGTGCCAGCAGTACCCCGCTAAGGGACATTTACAAAAACATTCAGTACTTC.

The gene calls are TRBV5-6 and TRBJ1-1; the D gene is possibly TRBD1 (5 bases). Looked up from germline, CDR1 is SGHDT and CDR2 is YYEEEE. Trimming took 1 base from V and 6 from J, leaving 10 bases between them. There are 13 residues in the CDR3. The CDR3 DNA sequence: TGTGCCAGCAGCTTGAGTTGGGGGGCTGAAGCTTTCTTT. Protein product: CASSLSWGAEAFF.

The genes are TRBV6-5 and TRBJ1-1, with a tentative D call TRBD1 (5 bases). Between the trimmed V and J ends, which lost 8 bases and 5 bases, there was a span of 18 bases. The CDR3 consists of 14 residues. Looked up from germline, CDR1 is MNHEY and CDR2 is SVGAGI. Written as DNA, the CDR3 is TGTGCCAGCCAGGACAACGGGGGTCAGACTGAAGCTTTCTTT. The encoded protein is CASQDNGGQTEAFF.

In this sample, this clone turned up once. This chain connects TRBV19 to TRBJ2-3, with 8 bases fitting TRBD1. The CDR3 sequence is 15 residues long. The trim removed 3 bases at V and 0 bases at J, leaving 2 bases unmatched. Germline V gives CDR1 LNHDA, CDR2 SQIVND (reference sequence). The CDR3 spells CASSMGQVSTDTQYF. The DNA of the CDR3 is TGTGCCAGTAGTATGGGACAGGTTAGCACAGATACGCAGTATTTT.

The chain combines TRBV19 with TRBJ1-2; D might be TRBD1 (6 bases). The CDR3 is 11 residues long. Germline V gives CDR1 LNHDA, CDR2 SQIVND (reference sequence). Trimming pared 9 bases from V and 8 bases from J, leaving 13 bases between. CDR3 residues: CASTGPGGYTF. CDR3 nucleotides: TGTGCCAGCACAGGGCCGGGGGGCTACACCTTC.

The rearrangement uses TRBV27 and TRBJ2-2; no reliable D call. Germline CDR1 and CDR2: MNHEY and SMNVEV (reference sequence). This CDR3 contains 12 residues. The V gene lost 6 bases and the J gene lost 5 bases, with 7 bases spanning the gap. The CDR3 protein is CASRFITGELFF. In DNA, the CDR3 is TGTGCCAGCAGGTTCATTACCGGGGAGCTGTTTTTT.

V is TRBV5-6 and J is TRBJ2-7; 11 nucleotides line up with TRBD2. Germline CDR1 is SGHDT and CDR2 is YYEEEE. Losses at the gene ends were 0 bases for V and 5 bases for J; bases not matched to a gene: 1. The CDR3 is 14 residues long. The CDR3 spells CASSLELAGDEQYF. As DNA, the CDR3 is TGTGCCAGCAGCTTGGAACTAGCGGGAGACGAGCAGTACTTC.

The CDR3 reads CAWRGANNEQFF. CDR3 DNA sequence: TGTGCCTGGAGAGGGGCCAACAATGAGCAGTTCTTC. The chain carries TRBV30 and TRBJ2-1; maybe TRBD1 (5 bases). V was cut by 3 bases and J by 5 bases, with 8 bases left in between. The germline CDR1 and CDR2 sequences are GTSNPN and SVGIG (reference sequence). This CDR3 has 12 amino acids.

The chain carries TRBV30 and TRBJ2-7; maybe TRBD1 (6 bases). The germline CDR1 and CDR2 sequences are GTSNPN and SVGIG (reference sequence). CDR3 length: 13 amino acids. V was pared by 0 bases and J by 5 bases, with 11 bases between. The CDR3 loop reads CAWSVRQDNEQYF. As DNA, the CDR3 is TGTGCCTGGAGTGTGCGACAGGACAACGAGCAGTACTTC.

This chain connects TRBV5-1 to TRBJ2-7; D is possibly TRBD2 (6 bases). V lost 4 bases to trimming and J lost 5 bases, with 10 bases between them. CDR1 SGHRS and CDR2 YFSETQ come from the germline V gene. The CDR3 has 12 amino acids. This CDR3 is CASSPGDHEQYF. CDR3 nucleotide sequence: TGCGCCAGCAGCCCGGGGGACCACGAGCAGTACTTC.

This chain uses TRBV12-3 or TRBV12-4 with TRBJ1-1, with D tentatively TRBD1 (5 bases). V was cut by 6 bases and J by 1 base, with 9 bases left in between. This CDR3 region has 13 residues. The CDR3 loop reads CASSNTGNTEAFF. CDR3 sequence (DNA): TGTGCCAGCAGCAACACAGGGAACACTGAAGCTTTCTTT.

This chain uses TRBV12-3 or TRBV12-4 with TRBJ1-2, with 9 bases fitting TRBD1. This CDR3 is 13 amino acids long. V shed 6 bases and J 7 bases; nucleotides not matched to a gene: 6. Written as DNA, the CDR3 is TGTGCCAGCAGCGCAACAGGGGGCTTTGGCTACACCTTC. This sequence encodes CASSATGGFGYTF.

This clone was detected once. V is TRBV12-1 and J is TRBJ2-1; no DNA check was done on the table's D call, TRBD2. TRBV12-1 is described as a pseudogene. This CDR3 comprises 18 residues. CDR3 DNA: TGTGCCAGCAGCTTTATCGAAAGGAGACCCTCCTGGTGGAATGAGCAGTTCTTC. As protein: CASSFIERRPSWWNEQFF.

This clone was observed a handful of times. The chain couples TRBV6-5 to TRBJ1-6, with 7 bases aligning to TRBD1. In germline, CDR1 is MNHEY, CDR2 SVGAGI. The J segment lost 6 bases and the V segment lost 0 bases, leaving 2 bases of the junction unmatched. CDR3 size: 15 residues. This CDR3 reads CASSYSTGSNSPLHF. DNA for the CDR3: TGTGCCAGCAGTTACTCGACAGGGTCTAATTCACCCCTCCACTTT.